A selection of T cell receptor beta chains follows, all from one sample in a study of blood T cell repertoires in COVID-19. Sequencing used immunoSEQ multiplex PCR; TCRdb keeps in-frame clones, though not all of them. The sample has approximately 120,000 clones, about 85% seen once. Sequenced input: peripheral blood. The receptors originated from a woman of 80 years or more with COVID-19, enrolled during active disease. Both conserved end residues are part of each CDR3. The D gene is left open where the match is weak. Clone size appears in some rows only: once, few, many, or a class for an expanded clone.

v_call	j_call	d_call	clone_size	cdr3_nt	cdr3_aa
TRBV12-3/TRBV12-4	TRBJ1-1	.	.	TGTGCCAGCAGTTTCAGCGGGGCAGGGGAAGCTTTCTTT	CASSFSGAGEAFF
TRBV28	TRBJ1-2	.	.	TGTGCCAGCAGTTTTGGACAGCTATATGGCTACACCTTC	CASSFGQLYGYTF
TRBV12-3/TRBV12-4	TRBJ2-7	.	.	TGTGCCAGCAGTTTAGGGCAGGCCGGCGAGCAGTACTTC	CASSLGQAGEQYF
TRBV7-8	TRBJ2-2	.	.	TGTGCCAGCAGCTTTTGGGGGGTCGGCAGCACTAACACCGGGGAGCTGTTTTTT	CASSFWGVGSTNTGELFF
TRBV7-8	TRBJ1-1	.	.	TGTGCCAGCAGCGTCGAACTCATCCCATTGAACACTGAAGCTTTCTTT	CASSVELIPLNTEAFF
TRBV5-1	TRBJ2-1	TRBD2	.	TGCGCCAGCAGCTCCGGACTAGCGGGACTCAATGAGCAGTTCTTC	CASSSGLAGLNEQFF
TRBV28	TRBJ2-7	TRBD2	.	TGTGCCAGCAGTTTACACACCCTAGCGGGGGGCTACGAGCAGTACTTC	CASSLHTLAGGYEQYF
TRBV11-2	TRBJ2-7	.	.	TGTGCCAGCAGCTTTATGGAGGGCTCCTACGAGCAGTACTTC	CASSFMEGSYEQYF
TRBV4-1	TRBJ2-3	.	.	TGCGCCAGCAGCGCGCGTATTAGCACAGATACGCAGTATTTT	CASSARISTDTQYF
TRBV6-2/TRBV6-3	TRBJ2-4	TRBD2	.	TGTGCCAGCAGTTCCGTACCGGCTTCTAGCGGGAGGGCGGCCAAAAACATTCAGTACTTC	CASSSVPASSGRAAKNIQYF
TRBV4-1	TRBJ1-4	TRBD1	.	TGCGCCAGCAGCGCCCGACAGGGTCTGCAAAAACTGTTTTTT	CASSARQGLQKLFF
TRBV28	TRBJ2-7	TRBD2	.	TGTGCCAGCAGACCGGGAGGGCCTCCCTACGAGCAGTACTTC	CASRPGGPPYEQYF
TRBV2	TRBJ1-1	TRBD1	.	TGTGCCAGCAGTCTGGACAGGGACGCTGAAGCTTTCTTT	CASSLDRDAEAFF
TRBV10-3	TRBJ2-1	.	.	TGTGCCATCAACCCGGAGGGGAATGAGCAGTTCTTC	CAINPEGNEQFF
TRBV27	TRBJ2-2	.	.	TGTGCCAGCAGTTCTAGGAGAGAAAGAGACGGGGAGCTGTTTTTT	CASSSRRERDGELFF
TRBV28	TRBJ1-1	TRBD1	.	TGTGCCAGCAACCTCCCCATGACAGGGGGCACTGAAGCTTTCTTT	CASNLPMTGGTEAFF
TRBV10-3	TRBJ1-1	.	.	TGTGCCATCAGTGAACATCTGAACACTGAAGCTTTCTTT	CAISEHLNTEAFF
TRBV28	TRBJ1-1	.	.	.	CASSSSRNTEAFF
TRBV7-9	TRBJ2-2	.	.	TGTGCCAGCAGCTTAGGCGGGGTCCTAACCGGGGAGCTGTTTTTT	CASSLGGVLTGELFF
TRBV29-1	TRBJ2-1	TRBD2	.	TGCAGCGTCTCGCTACTAGCGGGAGTCGCAAGTACCTACAATGAGCAGTTCTTC	CSVSLLAGVASTYNEQFF
TRBV28	TRBJ2-1	TRBD2	once	TGTGCCAGCAGAACTAGCGGTGGGGGGGGCTATGAGCAGTTCTTC	CASRTSGGGGYEQFF
TRBV4-1	TRBJ2-7	.	.	TGCGCCAGCAGCCGAGGGAACCCCTACGAGCAGTACTTC	CASSRGNPYEQYF
TRBV10-3	TRBJ1-4	TRBD1	.	TGTGCCATCAGTGAGCAGGATATACAGGGGGCAACTAATGAAAAACTGTTTTTT	CAISEQDIQGATNEKLFF
TRBV18	TRBJ2-2	TRBD1	.	TGTGCCAGCTCACCACTCGGACAGGGGGCGAAACGCGGGGAGCTGTTTTTT	CASSPLGQGAKRGELFF
TRBV7-2	TRBJ2-1	TRBD1	.	TGTGCCAGCAGCTGGACAGGGGCGGACTACAATGAGCAGTTCTTC	CASSWTGADYNEQFF
TRBV13	TRBJ2-1	TRBD2	.	TGTGCCAGCAGCCTAGCGGGAGGGCCGGTCGATGAGCAGTTCTTC	CASSLAGGPVDEQFF
TRBV4-1	TRBJ2-3	TRBD1	.	TGCGCCAGCAGCCAAGATCCTGTGGGACAGGGGTCATCGAGCACAGATACGCAGTATTTT	CASSQDPVGQGSSSTDTQYF
TRBV14	TRBJ1-2	.	.	TGTGCCAGCAGCCAAGACCCCAGAGCAGGGAATTATTCTCGTGGCTACACCTTC	CASSQDPRAGNYSRGYTF
TRBV19	TRBJ2-1	TRBD1	.	TGTGCCAGTAGCCTGACCCGGGACAGATACAATGAGCAGTTCTTC	CASSLTRDRYNEQFF
TRBV9	TRBJ2-1	.	.	TGTGCCAGCAGCGCTGGGAGGAATGAGCAGTTCTTC	CASSAGRNEQFF
TRBV5-6	TRBJ2-5	.	.	TGTGCCAGCAGCTTGGCCCGGGCCCAGTACTTC	CASSLARAQYF
TRBV7-2	TRBJ2-7	.	.	TGTGCCAGCAGCAGGTGGGAGTCCTACGAGCAGTACTTC	CASSRWESYEQYF
TRBV9	TRBJ2-7	TRBD2	.	TGTGCCAGCAGCCCCCCTAGCGGGGCAACCTCCTACGAGCAGTACTTC	CASSPPSGATSYEQYF
TRBV2	TRBJ1-1	TRBD1	.	TGTGCCAGCAGCGAGGGACAGGGCAGAACTGAAGCTTTCTTT	CASSEGQGRTEAFF
TRBV19	TRBJ2-7	TRBD1	once	TGTGCCACCGGGACAGGGGGTTTCGCCGGTCGAGAGCAGTACTTC	CATGTGGFAGREQYF
TRBV19	TRBJ2-7	TRBD2	.	TGTGCCAGTAGTATATTAGCGGGATCGACCTACGAGCAGTACTTC	CASSILAGSTYEQYF
TRBV27	TRBJ1-2	TRBD1	.	TGTGCCAGCAGTAATCGGGACAGTAGAGGCTACACCTTC	CASSNRDSRGYTF
TRBV4-1	TRBJ1-2	TRBD1	.	TGCGCCAGCAGCCAAGAGGACAGGAGTAACTATGGCTACACCTTC	CASSQEDRSNYGYTF
TRBV4-3	TRBJ2-3	TRBD2	.	TGCGCCAGCAGCCAAGATCGTGGCGGGAGTTATGCAGATACGCAGTATTTT	CASSQDRGGSYADTQYF
TRBV4-2	TRBJ1-1	.	.	TGTGCCAGCAGCCCTACGGGACTCTTGAACACTGAAGCTTTCTTT	CASSPTGLLNTEAFF